This T cell receptor (beta chain) originates from a study of blood T cell repertoires in COVID-19. Overall study: Sources were T cells, B-cell-depleted T cells, or PBMCs; the material itself was cDNA or gDNA.

Germline assignment: CDR1 MNHEY and CDR2 SVGAGI. Trimming left V 2 bases short and J 5 bases short, with 9 bases between. This CDR3 is built from 13 residues. Profiling relied on immunoSEQ multiplex PCR, and the TCRdb table lists in-frame clones only, not all of them. The sample gives 300,000 to 400,000 clones, 88% of which show up once; about 7% is in the top ten. This sequence was found in a woman aged 70-85 years with COVID-19, enrolled during active disease. The chain employs TRBV6-5 and TRBJ1-2; possible D gene TRBD1, 5 bases. Sequences were obtained from peripheral blood. CDR3 DNA sequence: TGTGCCAGCAGTTACGGCGACAGTTATGGCTACACCTTC. Amino acid sequence: CASSYGDSYGYTF.